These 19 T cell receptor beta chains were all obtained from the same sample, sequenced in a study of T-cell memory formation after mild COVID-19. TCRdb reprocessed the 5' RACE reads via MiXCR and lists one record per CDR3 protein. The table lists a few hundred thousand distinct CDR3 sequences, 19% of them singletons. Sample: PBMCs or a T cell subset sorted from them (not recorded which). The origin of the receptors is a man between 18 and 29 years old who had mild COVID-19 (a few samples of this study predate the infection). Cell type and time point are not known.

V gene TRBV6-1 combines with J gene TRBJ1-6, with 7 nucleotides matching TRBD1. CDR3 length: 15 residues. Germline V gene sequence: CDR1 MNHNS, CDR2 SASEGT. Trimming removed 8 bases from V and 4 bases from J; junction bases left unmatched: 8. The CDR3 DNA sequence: TGTGCCAGCGTCTCCCGGACAGGTTATAATTCACCCCTCCACTTT. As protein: CASVSRTGYNSPLHF.

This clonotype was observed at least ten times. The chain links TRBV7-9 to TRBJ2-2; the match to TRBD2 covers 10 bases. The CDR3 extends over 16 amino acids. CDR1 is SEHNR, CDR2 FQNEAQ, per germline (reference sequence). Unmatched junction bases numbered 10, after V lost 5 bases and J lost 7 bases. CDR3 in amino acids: CASSPQPSGGIGELFF. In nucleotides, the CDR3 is TGTGCCAGCAGCCCCCAGCCTAGCGGGGGAATCGGGGAGCTGTTTTTT.

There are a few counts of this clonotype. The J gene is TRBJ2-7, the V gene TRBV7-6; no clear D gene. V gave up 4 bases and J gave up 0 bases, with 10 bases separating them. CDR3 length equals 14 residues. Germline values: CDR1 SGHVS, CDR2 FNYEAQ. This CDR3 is CASSSRFASYEQYF. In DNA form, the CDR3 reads TGTGCCAGCAGCTCGCGGTTCGCCTCCTACGAGCAGTACTTC.

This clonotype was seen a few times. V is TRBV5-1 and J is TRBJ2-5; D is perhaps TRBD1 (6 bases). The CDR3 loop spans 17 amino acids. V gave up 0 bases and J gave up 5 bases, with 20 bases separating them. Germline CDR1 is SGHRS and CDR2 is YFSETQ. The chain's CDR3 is CASSLAYNRAETETQYF. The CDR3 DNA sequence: TGCGCCAGCAGCTTGGCGTATAACAGGGCTGAGACGGAGACCCAGTACTTC.

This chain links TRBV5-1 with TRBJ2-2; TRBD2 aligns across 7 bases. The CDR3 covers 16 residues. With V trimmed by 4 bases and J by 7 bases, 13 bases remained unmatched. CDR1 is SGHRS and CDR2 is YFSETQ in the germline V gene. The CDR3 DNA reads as TGCGCCAGCAGCCCGACCCGTAGCGGGTATAACGGGGAGCTGTTTTTT. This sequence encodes CASSPTRSGYNGELFF.

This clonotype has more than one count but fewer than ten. CDR3 region: CASSTQGATNEKLFF. In DNA form, the CDR3 reads TGCGCCAGCAGCACGCAGGGTGCAACTAATGAAAAACTGTTTTTT. V gene TRBV5-1 combines with J gene TRBJ1-4; tentatively, D is TRBD1 (5 bases). Per germline, CDR1 SGHRS and CDR2 YFSETQ. This CDR3 spans 15 amino acids. V was trimmed by 4 bases and J by 0 bases, leaving 10 bases between them.

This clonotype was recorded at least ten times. The CDR3 sequence is CASSFVGSPDTQYF. For the CDR3, the DNA is TGCGCCAGCAGCTTCGTTGGTAGTCCAGATACGCAGTATTTT. The rearrangement joins TRBV5-1 to TRBJ2-3; no clear D. The CDR3 extends over 14 amino acids. The germline V gene encodes CDR1 SGHRS and CDR2 YFSETQ. The V end was cut by 2 bases, the J end by 4 bases, with 11 bases between. Full variable domain (missing parts from reference TRBV5-1 and TRBJ2-3): KAGVTQTPRYLIKTRGQQVTLSCSPISGHRSVSWYQQTPGQGLQFLFEYFSETQRNKGNFPGRFSGRQFSNSRSEMNVSTLELGDSALYLCASSFVGSPDTQYFGPGTRLTVL.

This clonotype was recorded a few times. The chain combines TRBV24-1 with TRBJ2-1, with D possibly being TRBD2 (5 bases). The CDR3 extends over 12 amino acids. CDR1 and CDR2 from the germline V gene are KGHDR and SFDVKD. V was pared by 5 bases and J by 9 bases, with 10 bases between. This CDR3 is CATSGQRFEQFF. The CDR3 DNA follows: TGTGCCACCAGTGGCCAGCGGTTTGAGCAGTTCTTC.

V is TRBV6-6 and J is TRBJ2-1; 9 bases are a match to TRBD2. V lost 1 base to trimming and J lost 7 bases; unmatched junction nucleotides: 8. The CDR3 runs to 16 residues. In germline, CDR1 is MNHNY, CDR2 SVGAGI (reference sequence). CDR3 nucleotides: TGTGCCAGCAGTTACTATGCGGGGGGGCAGAGGAATGAGCAGTTCTTC. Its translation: CASSYYAGGQRNEQFF.

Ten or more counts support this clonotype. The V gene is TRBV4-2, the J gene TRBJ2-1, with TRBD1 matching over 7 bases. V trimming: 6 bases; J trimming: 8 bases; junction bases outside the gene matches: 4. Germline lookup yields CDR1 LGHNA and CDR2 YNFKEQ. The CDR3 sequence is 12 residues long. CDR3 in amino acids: CASSLDRDEQFF. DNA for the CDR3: TGTGCCAGCAGTCTCGACAGGGATGAGCAGTTCTTC.

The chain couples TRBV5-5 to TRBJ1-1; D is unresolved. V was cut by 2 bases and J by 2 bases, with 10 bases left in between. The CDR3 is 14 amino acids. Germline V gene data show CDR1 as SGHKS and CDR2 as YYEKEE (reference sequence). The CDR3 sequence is CASSFYNVNTEAFF. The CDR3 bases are TGTGCCAGCAGCTTTTATAACGTTAACACTGAAGCTTTCTTT.

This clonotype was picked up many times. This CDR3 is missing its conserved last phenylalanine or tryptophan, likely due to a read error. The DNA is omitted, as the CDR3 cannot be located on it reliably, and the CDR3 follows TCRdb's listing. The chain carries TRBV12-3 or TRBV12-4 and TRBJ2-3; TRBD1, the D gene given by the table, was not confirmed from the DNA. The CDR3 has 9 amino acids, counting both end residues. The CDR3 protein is CASSDWVGG.

The CDR3 region is CASSPGGVPDTQYF. CDR3 nucleotides: TGCGCCAGCAGCCCGGGAGGCGTCCCAGATACGCAGTATTTT. This chain connects TRBV5-1 to TRBJ2-3; 7 nucleotides agree with TRBD2. V lost 4 bases, J lost 4 bases, and 6 bases stayed unmatched. CDR1 and CDR2 from the germline V gene are SGHRS and YFSETQ. This CDR3 is built from 14 residues.

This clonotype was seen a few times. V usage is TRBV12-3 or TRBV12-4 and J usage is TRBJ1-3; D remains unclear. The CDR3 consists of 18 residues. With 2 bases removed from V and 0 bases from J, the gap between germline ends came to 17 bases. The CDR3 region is CASSLMFYPPASGNTIYF. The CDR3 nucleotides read TGTGCCAGCAGTTTAATGTTCTACCCACCAGCCTCTGGAAACACCATATATTTT.

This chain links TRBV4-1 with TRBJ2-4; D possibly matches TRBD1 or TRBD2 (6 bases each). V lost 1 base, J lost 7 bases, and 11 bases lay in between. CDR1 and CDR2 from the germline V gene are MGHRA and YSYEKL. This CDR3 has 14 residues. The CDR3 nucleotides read TGCGCCAGCAGCCAAGCGACCGGGGGCAACATTCAGTACTTC. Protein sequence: CASSQATGGNIQYF.

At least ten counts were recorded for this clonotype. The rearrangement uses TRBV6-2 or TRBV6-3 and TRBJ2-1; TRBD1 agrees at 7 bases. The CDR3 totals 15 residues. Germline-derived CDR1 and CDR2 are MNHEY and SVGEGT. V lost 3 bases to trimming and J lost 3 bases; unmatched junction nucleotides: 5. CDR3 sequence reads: CASSYSDRVYNEQFF. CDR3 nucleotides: TGTGCCAGCAGTTATTCCGACAGGGTCTACAATGAGCAGTTCTTC.

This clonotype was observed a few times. This CDR3 is CSVVRGFEETQYF. The CDR3, as DNA: TGCAGCGTTGTCCGGGGCTTCGAGGAGACCCAGTACTTC. V and J are TRBV29-1 and TRBJ2-5; possibly TRBD1 or TRBD2 for D (5 bases each). The CDR3 totals 13 residues. Germline V gene data show CDR1 as SQVTM and CDR2 as ANQGSEA. V lost 4 bases and J lost 5, with 14 bases in between.

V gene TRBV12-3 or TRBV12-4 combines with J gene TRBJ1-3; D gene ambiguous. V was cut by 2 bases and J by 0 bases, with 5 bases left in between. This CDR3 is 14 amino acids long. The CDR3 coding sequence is TGTGCCAGCAGTTTAACGGACTCTGGAAACACCATATATTTT. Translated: CASSLTDSGNTIYF.

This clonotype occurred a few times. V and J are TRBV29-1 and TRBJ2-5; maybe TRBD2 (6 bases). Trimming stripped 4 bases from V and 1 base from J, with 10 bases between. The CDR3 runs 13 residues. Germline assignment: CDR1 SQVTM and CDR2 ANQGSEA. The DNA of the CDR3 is TGCAGCGTTGTTAGCGGCCTCCAAGAGACCCAGTACTTC. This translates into CSVVSGLQETQYF.